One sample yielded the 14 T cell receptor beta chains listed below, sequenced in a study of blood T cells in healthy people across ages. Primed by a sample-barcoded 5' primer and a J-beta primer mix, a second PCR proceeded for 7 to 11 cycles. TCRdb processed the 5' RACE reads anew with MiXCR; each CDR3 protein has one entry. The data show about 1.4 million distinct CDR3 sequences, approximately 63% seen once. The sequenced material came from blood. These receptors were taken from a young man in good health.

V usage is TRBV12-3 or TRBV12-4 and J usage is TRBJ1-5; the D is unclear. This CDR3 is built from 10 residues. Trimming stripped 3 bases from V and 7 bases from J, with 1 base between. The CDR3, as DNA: TGTGCCAGCAGTTTGCAGCCCCAGCATTTT. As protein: CASSLQPQHF.

This CDR3 is CASSQQDRNNEKLFF. Written as DNA, the CDR3 is TGCGCCAGCAGCCAACAGGACAGGAATAATGAAAAACTGTTTTTT. This chain connects TRBV4-1 to TRBJ1-4, with 7 positions matching TRBD1. The CDR3 has 15 residues. Germline assignment: CDR1 MGHRA and CDR2 YSYEKL. With 2 bases clipped from V and 4 bases from J, the junction kept 4 bases outside the gene matches.

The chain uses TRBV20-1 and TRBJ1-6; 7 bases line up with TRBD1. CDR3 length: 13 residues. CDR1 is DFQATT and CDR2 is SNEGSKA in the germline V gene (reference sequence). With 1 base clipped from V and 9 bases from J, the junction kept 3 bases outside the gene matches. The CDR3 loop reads CSARGEGASPLHF. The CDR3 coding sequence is TGCAGTGCTAGAGGGGAGGGGGCTTCACCCCTCCACTTT.

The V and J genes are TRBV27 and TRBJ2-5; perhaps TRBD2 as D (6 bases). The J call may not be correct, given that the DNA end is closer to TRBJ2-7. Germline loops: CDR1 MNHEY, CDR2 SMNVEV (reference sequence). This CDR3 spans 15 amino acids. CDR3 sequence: CASSFLPGLFSEQYF. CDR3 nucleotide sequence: TGTGCCAGCAGTTTCCTCCCGGGACTGTTTTCCGAGCAGTACTTC.

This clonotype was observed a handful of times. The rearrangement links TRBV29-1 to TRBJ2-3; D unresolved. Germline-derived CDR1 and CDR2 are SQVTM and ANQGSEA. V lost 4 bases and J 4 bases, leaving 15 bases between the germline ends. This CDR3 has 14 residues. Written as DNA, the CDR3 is TGCAGCGTTGCTCTGCCTGTACCGGCAGATACGCAGTATTTT. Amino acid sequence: CSVALPVPADTQYF.

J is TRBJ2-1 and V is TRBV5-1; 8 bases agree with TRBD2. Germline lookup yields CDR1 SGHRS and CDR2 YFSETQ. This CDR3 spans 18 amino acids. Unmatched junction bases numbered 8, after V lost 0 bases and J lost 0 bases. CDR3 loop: CASSLAAPGGGSYNEQFF. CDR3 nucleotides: TGCGCCAGCAGCTTGGCCGCCCCGGGAGGGGGCTCCTACAATGAGCAGTTCTTC.

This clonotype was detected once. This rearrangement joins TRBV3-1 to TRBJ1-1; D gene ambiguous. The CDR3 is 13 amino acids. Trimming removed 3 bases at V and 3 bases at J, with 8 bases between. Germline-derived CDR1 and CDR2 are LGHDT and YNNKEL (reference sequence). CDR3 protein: CASSQGLYTEAFF. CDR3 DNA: TGTGCCAGCAGCCAGGGTTTGTACACTGAAGCTTTCTTT.

The CDR3 loop reads CASSSGTLYNEQYF. The CDR3, as DNA: TGTGCCAGCAGTTCCGGGACTTTGTACAATGAGCAGTACTTC. The rearrangement links TRBV12-3 or TRBV12-4 to TRBJ2-5, with D possibly matching TRBD2 (6 bases). This CDR3 is built from 14 residues. The V end was cut by 4 bases, the J end by 11 bases, with 20 bases between.

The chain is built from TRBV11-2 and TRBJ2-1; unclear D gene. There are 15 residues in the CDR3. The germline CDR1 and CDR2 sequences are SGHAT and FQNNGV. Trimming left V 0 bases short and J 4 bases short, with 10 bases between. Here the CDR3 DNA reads TGTGCCAGCAGCTTAGAGACCCTGGGGTACAATGAGCAGTTCTTC. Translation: CASSLETLGYNEQFF.

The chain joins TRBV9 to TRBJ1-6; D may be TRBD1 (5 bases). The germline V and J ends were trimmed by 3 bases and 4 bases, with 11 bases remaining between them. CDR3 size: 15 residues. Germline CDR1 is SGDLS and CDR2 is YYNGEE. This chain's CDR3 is CASSADRPYNSPLHF. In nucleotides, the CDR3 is TGTGCCAGCAGCGCCGACAGACCTTATAATTCACCCCTCCACTTT.

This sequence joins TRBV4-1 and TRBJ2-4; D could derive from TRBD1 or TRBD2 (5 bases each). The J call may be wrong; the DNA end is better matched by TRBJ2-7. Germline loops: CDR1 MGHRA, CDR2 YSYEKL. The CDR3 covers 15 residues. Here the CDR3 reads CASSQGDEPYYEQYF. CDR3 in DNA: TGCGCCAGCAGCCAAGGGGACGAACCTTATTACGAGCAGTACTTC.

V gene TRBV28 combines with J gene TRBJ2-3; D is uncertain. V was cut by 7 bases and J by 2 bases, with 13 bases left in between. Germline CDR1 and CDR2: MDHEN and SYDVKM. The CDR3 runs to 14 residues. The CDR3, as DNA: TGTGCCAGCACCCCGTTGGGCAACACAGATACGCAGTATTTT. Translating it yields CASTPLGNTDTQYF.

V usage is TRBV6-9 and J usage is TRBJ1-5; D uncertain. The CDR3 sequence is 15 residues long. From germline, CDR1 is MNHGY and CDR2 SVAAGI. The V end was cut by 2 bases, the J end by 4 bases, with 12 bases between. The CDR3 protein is CASSYGIWVNQPQHF. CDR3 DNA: TGTGCCAGCAGTTATGGGATCTGGGTTAATCAGCCCCAGCATTTT.

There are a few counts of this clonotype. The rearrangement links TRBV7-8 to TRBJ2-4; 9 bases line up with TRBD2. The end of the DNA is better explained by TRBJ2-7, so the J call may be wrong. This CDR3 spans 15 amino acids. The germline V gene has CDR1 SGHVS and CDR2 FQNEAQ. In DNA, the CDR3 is TGTGCCAGCAGCTTAGTGACTAGCGGAGAAGGCGAGCAGTACTTC. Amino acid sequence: CASSLVTSGEGEQYF.